This T cell receptor (beta chain) was sequenced in a study of response to subunit inactivated influenza vaccine. TCRdb reprocessed the RT-PCR reads with MiXCR, giving one entry per CDR3 protein. The table lists more than 400,000 distinct CDR3 sequences, approximately 6.9% of them singletons, with about 12% in the top ten. This clonotype came up many times. No antigen is known for it. The V gene's germline CDR1 is SGHRS and CDR2 YFSETQ. The CDR3 contains 15 residues. The V end lost 6 bases, the J end lost 5 bases, and 20 bases lay between the germline ends. Study-level points and caveats: The authors suggested that few new T cells are recruited per seasonal influenza vaccination.

The chain uses TRBV5-1 and TRBJ2-5; possibly TRBD1 or TRBD2 for D (5 bases each). Material: PBMCs from blood, obtained less than 30 months after vaccination. The TCR comes from a man aged 50-75 years who received an inactivated influenza vaccine. This CDR3 is CASTAMGQRGETQYF. DNA of the CDR3: TGCGCCAGCACTGCAATGGGGCAGCGAGGGGAGACCCAGTACTTC.